The following is a T cell receptor beta chain sequence with its context. Antigen unknown. The source of the sample is a study of blood T cells in healthy people across ages. Study-wide findings and caveats: Roughly linear declines in TCR beta diversity per million T cells occurred with age.

The study drew donors from healthy Caucasian individuals in Russia aged roughly 6 to 95. They isolated at least 6 million PBMCs from each sample. For the second PCR, which ran for roughly 7 to 11 cycles, a sample-barcoded 5' primer and a J-beta primer mix were used. Each cDNA molecule, via a template-switch adaptor with 12 random nucleotides, was tagged. TCRdb re-derived calls from the 5' RACE reads in MiXCR, one entry per CDR3 protein. The sample lists about 1.8 million distinct CDR3 sequences, around half occurring once. CDR1 is MNHNS and CDR2 is SASEGT in the germline V gene. This CDR3 has 15 residues. V trimming: 0 bases; J trimming: 9 bases; junction bases outside the gene matches: 8.

The chain couples TRBV6-1 to TRBJ2-1, with 7 bases fitting TRBD1. This TCR came from a woman in her 40s in good health. Sequencing input: blood. CDR3 protein: CASSEATGARGEQFF. The CDR3 bases are TGTGCCAGCAGTGAAGCAACAGGGGCTCGGGGTGAGCAGTTCTTC.